This TCR beta chain comes out of a study of T-cell reconstitution after alpha-beta-depleted transplantation in children. Study-wide findings and caveats: Newly generated T cells supplied most T-cell counts and diversity one year post-transplant. Reportedly, roughly two months post-transplant, alpha-beta T cells arose from several hundred expanded graft clones.

V lost 5 bases, J lost 7 bases, and 18 bases lay in between. The CDR3 has 15 residues. Germline V lookup: CDR1 SGHVS, CDR2 FQNEAQ. This clonotype was observed a few times. Antigen specificity is unknown. For TCRbeta, the library was prepared with unique molecular identifiers. Each CDR3 protein gets one entry after TCRdb re-called the PCR reads with MiXCR. The sample contains a few hundred thousand distinct CDR3 sequences, around 25% of which appear only once. The sample was PBMCs, mostly from graft donor cells, taken 360 days after TCRalphabeta/CD19-depleted stem cell transplant. The TCR originated in a female patient younger than 10 who had a stem cell transplant for congenital amegakaryocytic thrombocytopenia, so the T cells may come from the graft donor. The rearrangement joins TRBV7-8 to TRBJ2-1; a weak D match, TRBD2 (6 bases). The DNA for the CDR3 is TGTGCCAGCAGCCAGGGACTTTCGGTCTCGAATGAGCAGTTCTTC. It specifies CASSQGLSVSNEQFF.